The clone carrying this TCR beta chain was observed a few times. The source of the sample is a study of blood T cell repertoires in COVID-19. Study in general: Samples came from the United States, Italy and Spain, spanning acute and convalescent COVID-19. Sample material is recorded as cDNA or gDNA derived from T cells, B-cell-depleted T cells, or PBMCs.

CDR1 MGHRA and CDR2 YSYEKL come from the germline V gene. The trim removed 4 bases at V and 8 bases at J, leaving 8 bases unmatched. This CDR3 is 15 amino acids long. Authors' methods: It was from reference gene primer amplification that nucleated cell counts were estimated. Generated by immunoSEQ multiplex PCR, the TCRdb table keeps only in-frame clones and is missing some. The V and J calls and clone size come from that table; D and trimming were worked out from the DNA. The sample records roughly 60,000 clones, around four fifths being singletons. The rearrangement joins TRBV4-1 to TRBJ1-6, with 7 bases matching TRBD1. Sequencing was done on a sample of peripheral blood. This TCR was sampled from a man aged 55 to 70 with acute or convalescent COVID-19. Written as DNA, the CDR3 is TGCGCCAGCAGCCGGAGACAGGGTGAGGATTCACCCCTCCACTTT. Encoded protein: CASSRRQGEDSPLHF.